Listed below are T cell receptor beta chains from one sample, sequenced in a study of T cells in localized non-small cell lung cancer. This table comes from immunoSEQ multiplex PCR, and its TCRdb copy is limited to in-frame clones, with some not included. The sample lists 15,000 to 20,000 clones; roughly 89% were seen once. The sample in question was peripheral blood mononuclear cells, obtained before any cancer treatment. The source of these receptors is a woman aged 35-75 years with stage III lung adenocarcinoma. The CDR3 runs from the conserved cysteine through the conserved F or W. The D gene is left open where the match is weak. The size entry is marked missing in some rows and otherwise reads once, few, many or a size class.

abundance	v_gene	d_gene	j_gene	CDR3nt	CDR3aa
-	TRBV7-2	-	TRBJ1-5	TGTGCCAGCAGCTTCAGACTGAACGATCAGCCCCAGCATTTT	CASSFRLNDQPQHF
-	TRBV7-2	-	TRBJ1-4	TGTGCCAGCAGCTTCGGCAGGATGGGTGGAAAACTGTTTTTT	CASSFGRMGGKLFF
-	TRBV5-1	-	TRBJ2-5	TGCGCCAGCAGCCTGATTCGGGGGCAAGAGACCCAGTACTTC	CASSLIRGQETQYF
-	TRBV15	-	TRBJ2-5	TGTGCCACCAGCAGAGAGGGGGTACAATTGACCCAGTACTTC	CATSREGVQLTQYF
-	TRBV5-1	-	TRBJ2-5	TGCGCCAGCAGCGGGTCTACAGGGACCCAAGAGACCCAGTACTTC	CASSGSTGTQETQYF
-	TRBV5-4	-	TRBJ2-3	TGTGCCAGCAGCTTGGACAGGGGCACAGATACGCAGTATTTT	CASSLDRGTDTQYF
-	TRBV27	-	TRBJ1-1	TGTGCCAGCAGTTCAGACAGTTCCTGGGGCCTGAACACTGAAGCTTTCTTT	CASSSDSSWGLNTEAFF
-	TRBV11-2	-	TRBJ1-3	TGTGCCGGCAAAAAGGCGGATCCTGGAAACACCATATATTTT	CAGKKADPGNTIYF
-	TRBV11-3	-	TRBJ2-3	TGTGCCAGCAGCAACGGCCCATCGCTCTTCGATACGCAGTATTTT	CASSNGPSLFDTQYF
-	TRBV12-5	TRBD1	TRBJ2-7	TGTGCTAGTGGTTTGGTCAGGGACAGGGTCTCGTACGAGCAGTACTTC	CASGLVRDRVSYEQYF
-	TRBV11-3	TRBD2	TRBJ2-5	TGTGCCAGCAGCTTAGGGGGACTAGCGGGAGAGACCCAGTACTTC	CASSLGGLAGETQYF
-	TRBV4-1	TRBD1	TRBJ1-2	TGCGCCAGCAGCCAAGTTCAGGGGGCGATTGATGGCTACACCTTC	CASSQVQGAIDGYTF
-	TRBV10-3	-	TRBJ1-2	TGTGCCACGCAGATGGCGGGGGCGAGCTATGGCTACACCTTC	CATQMAGASYGYTF
-	TRBV2	TRBD2	TRBJ2-3	TGTGCCAGCAAACCGGGACTAGGAACAGATACGCAGTATTTT	CASKPGLGTDTQYF
-	TRBV11-2	TRBD2	TRBJ2-5	TGTGCCAGCAGCTGGGGGGCTAGCGGGAGGGGCAAGACCCAGTACTTC	CASSWGASGRGKTQYF
-	TRBV10-2	-	TRBJ1-1	TGCGCCATCAGAACACTGAACACTGAAGCTTTCTTT	CAIRTLNTEAFF
-	TRBV7-2	TRBD1	TRBJ1-6	TGTGCCAGCAGCTTAGCGGGGACAGAGGGTTCACCCCTCCACTTT	CASSLAGTEGSPLHF
once	TRBV28	-	TRBJ1-5	TGTGCCGCCTCATCTTCAGGATTCAATCAGCCCCAGCATTTT	CAASSSGFNQPQHF
-	TRBV28	TRBD2	TRBJ2-5	TGTGCCAGCAGCCCCCGACTAGCGGGGGGGCGGGAGACCCAGTACTTC	CASSPRLAGGRETQYF
-	TRBV28	-	TRBJ1-1	TGTGCCAGCAGTTTAATTACAGGGTTGCGGAACACTGAAGCTTTCTTT	CASSLITGLRNTEAFF
-	TRBV4-2	TRBD1	TRBJ1-2	TGTGCCAGCAGCCCCGGGACAGGGTCCAATTCTTTCTATGGCTACACCTTC	CASSPGTGSNSFYGYTF
-	TRBV5-1	-	TRBJ2-7	TGCGCCAGCAGCGGTGGTCGCGCATTAGGGGCTTACGAGCAGTACTTC	CASSGGRALGAYEQYF
-	TRBV2	-	TRBJ2-2	TGTGCCAGCAGTGACGGCGGGTGGGGACAAAGCACCGGGGAGCTGTTTTTT	CASSDGGWGQSTGELFF
-	TRBV6-5	-	TRBJ2-7	TGTGCCAGCAGTTACTGGGGCGAGCAGTACTTC	CASSYWGEQYF
-	TRBV11-2	-	TRBJ2-2	TGTGCCAGCAGCTTAGGAAAGTACACCGGGGAGCTGTTTTTT	CASSLGKYTGELFF
-	TRBV18	-	TRBJ2-3	TGTGCCAGCTCACCTCCTCGGGCATCGAGCACAGATACGCAGTATTTT	CASSPPRASSTDTQYF
few	TRBV4-3	TRBD2	TRBJ2-5	TGCGCCAGCAGCCTCCATAGCGGGGGGGCGGGGACCCAGTACTTC	CASSLHSGGAGTQYF
-	TRBV18	-	TRBJ2-1	TGTGCCAGCTCACGAATAAGAACGGATGAGCAGTTCTTC	CASSRIRTDEQFF
few	TRBV18	-	TRBJ2-7	TGTGCCAGCTCACCCATGGAGGGGTACGAGCAGTACTTC	CASSPMEGYEQYF
once	TRBV5-4	TRBD1	TRBJ1-2	TGTGCCAGCAGCTTGGGGACAGGGGGCCTTAACTATGGCTACACCTTC	CASSLGTGGLNYGYTF
-	TRBV10-1	-	TRBJ2-7	TGCGCCAGCAGTGACGACAGGGGGCTAGCGGGGACCTACGAGCAGTACTTC	CASSDDRGLAGTYEQYF
-	TRBV29-1	-	TRBJ1-4	TGCAGCGTGAATGGAGCGGCTAATGAAAAACTGTTTTTT	CSVNGAANEKLFF
-	TRBV7-3	-	TRBJ2-3	TGTGCCAGCAGGGGGATCACAGATACGCAGTATTTT	CASRGITDTQYF